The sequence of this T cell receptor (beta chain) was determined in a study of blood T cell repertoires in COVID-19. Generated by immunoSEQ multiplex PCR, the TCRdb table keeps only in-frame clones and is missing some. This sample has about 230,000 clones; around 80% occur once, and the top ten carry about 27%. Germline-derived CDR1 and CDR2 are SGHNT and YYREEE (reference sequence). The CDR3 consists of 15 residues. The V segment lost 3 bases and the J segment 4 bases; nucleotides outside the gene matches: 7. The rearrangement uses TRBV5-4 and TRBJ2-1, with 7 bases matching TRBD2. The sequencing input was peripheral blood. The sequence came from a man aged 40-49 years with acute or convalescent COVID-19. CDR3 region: CASSYLSGAYNEQFF. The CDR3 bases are TGTGCCAGCAGCTATCTCAGCGGGGCTTACAATGAGCAGTTCTTC.